Below, 30 T cell receptor beta chains from the same sample are listed, as sequenced in a study of shared clonotypes between healthy human individuals. The repertoire was sequenced with immunoSEQ multiplex PCR; TCRdb's copy has only in-frame clones and lacks some. The sample yields around 700,000 clones, around 92% seen once. Terminally differentiated effector memory CD45RA+ cells were left out of the naive CD8 fraction, which was CD45RO-negative and positively selected for CCR7. Sequenced sample: naive CD8+ T cells sorted from blood. These receptors all come from a man aged 30-40 years in good health.

This clone showed up just a few times. As DNA, the CDR3 is TGTGCCAGCAGCTTCCCGGTTCAGGGGGCGCATGGGGCCAACGTCCTGACTTTC. This codes for CASSFPVQGAHGANVLTF. The V and J genes are TRBV7-8 and TRBJ2-6, with 8 bases identical to TRBD1. The CDR3 is 18 residues long. Per germline, CDR1 SGHVS and CDR2 FQNEAQ. Losses at the gene ends were 3 bases for V and 3 bases for J; bases not matched to a gene: 10.

V usage is TRBV6-5 and J usage is TRBJ2-1, with D tentatively TRBD2 (6 bases). The CDR3 covers 14 residues. Germline CDR1 reads MNHEY; CDR2 reads SVGAGI. Trimming removed 1 base from V and 8 bases from J, with 12 bases in between. The CDR3 region is CASSYWQGGDEQFF. For the CDR3, the DNA is TGTGCCAGCAGTTACTGGCAGGGAGGAGATGAGCAGTTCTTC.

The chain uses TRBV27 and TRBJ2-7; 8 bases fit TRBD1. Germline V gene data show CDR1 as MNHEY and CDR2 as SMNVEV (reference sequence). This CDR3 is 16 amino acids long. J lost 3 bases, V lost 2 bases, and 9 bases had no gene match. The CDR3 protein is CASSLDQTGVDYEQYF. As DNA, the CDR3 is TGTGCCAGCAGTTTAGATCAGACAGGGGTTGACTACGAGCAGTACTTC.

This chain uses TRBV27 with TRBJ1-5; D not resolved. V lost 5 bases, J lost 4 bases, and 12 bases lay in between. The V gene's germline CDR1 is MNHEY and CDR2 SMNVEV (reference sequence). CDR3 length: 14 amino acids. The chain's CDR3 is CASSPRARNQPQHF. The CDR3 DNA reads TGTGCCAGCAGTCCTCGGGCCCGAAATCAGCCCCAGCATTTT.

This chain uses TRBV5-1 with TRBJ1-2; D gene unclear. The CDR3 has 12 amino acids. V lost 6 bases and J lost 9, with 15 bases in between. CDR1 and CDR2 (germline): SGHRS, YFSETQ. The CDR3 bases are TGCGCCAGCACCATTGATGGCGCGCGCTACACCTTC. Protein product: CASTIDGARYTF.

The chain uses TRBV5-1 and TRBJ1-1; 8 bases are a match to TRBD1. V lost 1 base, J lost 11 bases, and 4 bases stayed unmatched. Germline V gives CDR1 SGHRS, CDR2 YFSETQ. The CDR3 is made up of 12 amino acids. The CDR3 DNA follows: TGCGCCAGCAGCTTGTCTCAGGGGGCGGCTTTCTTT. Translated, it gives CASSLSQGAAFF.

The chain recombines TRBV10-3 with TRBJ2-1; D perhaps matches TRBD1 (6 bases). The CDR3 is 16 amino acids. Germline values: CDR1 ENHRY, CDR2 SYGVKD. The V gene lost 0 bases and the J gene lost 9 bases, with 18 bases spanning the gap. The chain's CDR3 is CAISESVGAGWAEQFF. The CDR3 coding sequence is TGTGCCATCAGTGAGTCGGTGGGGGCAGGGTGGGCTGAGCAGTTCTTC.

This clone has only one observation. The chain carries TRBV7-9 and TRBJ1-2, with D perhaps TRBD1 (6 bases). V was trimmed by 5 bases and J by 0 bases, leaving 13 bases between them. The CDR3 extends over 15 amino acids. Germline CDR1 SEHNR, CDR2 FQNEAQ (reference sequence). The DNA of the CDR3 is TGTGCCAGCAGCACGTCAGGGGTATCTAACTATGGCTACACCTTC. This gives the protein CASSTSGVSNYGYTF.

The chain links TRBV27 to TRBJ2-1; 10 nucleotides align to TRBD2. Germline CDR1 reads MNHEY; CDR2 reads SMNVEV (reference sequence). V lost 6 bases, J lost 10 bases, and 9 bases stayed unmatched. The CDR3 is made up of 14 amino acids. CDR3 region: CASSLSGRAEEQFF. In DNA form, the CDR3 reads TGTGCCAGCAGCCTAAGCGGGAGGGCCGAAGAGCAGTTCTTC.

Note on this clone: Distinct nucleotide sequences in the sample also encode this CDR3. The CDR3 reads CATSGDGYNEQFF. For the CDR3, the DNA is TGTGCCACCAGCGGGGACGGGTACAATGAGCAGTTCTTC. The chain links TRBV15 to TRBJ2-1; tentatively, D is TRBD1 or TRBD2 (5 bases each). This CDR3 is built from 13 residues. The germline CDR1 and CDR2 sequences are LNHNV and YYDKDF (reference sequence). The germline V and J ends were trimmed by 5 bases and 4 bases, with 9 bases remaining between them. The full variable domain, in which reference TRBV15 and TRBJ2-1 provide the parts outside the CDR3, is DAMVIQNPRYQVTQFGKPVTLSCSQTLNHNVMYWYQQKSSQAPKLLFHYYDKDFNNEADTPDNFQSRRPNTSFCFLDIRSPGLGDTAMYLCATSGDGYNEQFFGPGTRLTVL.

In its sample, this clone was seen once. V gene TRBV6-1 combines with J gene TRBJ1-4; D ambiguous. Deletions cut 5 bases from V and 0 bases from J, with 10 bases between. The germline V gene has CDR1 MNHNS and CDR2 SASEGT. The CDR3 spans 15 residues. CDR3: CASSWTAATNEKLFF. In DNA, the CDR3 is TGTGCCAGCAGTTGGACGGCTGCAACTAATGAAAAACTGTTTTTT.

A note on this clone: The sample contains more than one DNA sequence encoding this CDR3. CDR3 coding DNA: TGTGCCAGCAGCCCCAGCGGCTCCTACAATGAGCAGTTCTTC. Translated: CASSPSGSYNEQFF. The chain is built from TRBV7-9 and TRBJ2-1, with D possibly TRBD2 on 5 matching bases. V was shortened by 5 bases and J by 0 bases, with 8 bases between the two germline ends. CDR3 length equals 14 residues. Per germline, CDR1 SEHNR and CDR2 FQNEAQ (reference sequence).

The chain uses TRBV27 and TRBJ2-1; tentative D call: TRBD1 (5 bases). Germline lookup yields CDR1 MNHEY and CDR2 SMNVEV (reference sequence). Trimming took off 6 bases at V and 4 bases at J, with 13 bases between the two ends. CDR3 size: 14 residues. The CDR3 DNA reads as TGTGCCAGCAGCGACCAACAGGATTACAATGAGCAGTTCTTC. This encodes CASSDQQDYNEQFF.

The rearrangement joins TRBV7-3 to TRBJ2-3, with D perhaps TRBD2 (5 bases). The CDR3 length is 14 residues. Germline V gene data show CDR1 as SGHTA and CDR2 as FQGTGA. Trimming cost V 4 bases and J 8 bases, with 16 bases left between them. The CDR3 nucleotides are TGTGCCAGCAGCTCACTTCCCGGGGAAGGTACGCAGTATTTT. It is translated as CASSSLPGEGTQYF.

This clone was seen more than once but under ten times. The V and J genes are TRBV2 and TRBJ2-7; D ambiguous. Germline lookup yields CDR1 SNHLY and CDR2 FYNNEI. This CDR3 contains 12 residues. Deletions cut 1 base from V and 4 bases from J, with 5 bases between. The CDR3 loop reads CASSEDFYEQYF. The CDR3 nucleotides are TGTGCCAGCAGTGAAGATTTTTACGAGCAGTACTTC.

V and J are TRBV7-9 and TRBJ2-7; D is possibly TRBD1 (5 bases). From germline, CDR1 is SEHNR and CDR2 FQNEAQ (reference sequence). Trimming took off 2 bases at V and 3 bases at J, with 11 bases between the two ends. The CDR3 sequence is 14 residues long. The CDR3 region has the DNA TGTGCCAGCAGCTTATATACAGGAAACTACGAGCAGTACTTC. It encodes CASSLYTGNYEQYF.

CDR3 in amino acids: CASSSPEDRGTEAFF. CDR3 coding DNA: TGTGCCAGCAGCTCCCCCGAGGACAGGGGCACTGAAGCTTTCTTT. The V and J genes are TRBV5-4 and TRBJ1-1; 9 bases align to TRBD1. Germline values: CDR1 SGHNT, CDR2 YYREEE (reference sequence). Trimming removed 3 bases from V and 4 bases from J; junction bases left unmatched: 7. This CDR3 has 15 amino acids.

In its sample, this clone was seen once. The chain has TRBV27 and TRBJ2-1; tentatively, D is TRBD1 (5 bases). Germline lookup yields CDR1 MNHEY and CDR2 SMNVEV (reference sequence). The CDR3 is made up of 13 amino acids. Trimming stripped 4 bases from V and 6 bases from J, with 10 bases between. CDR3 coding DNA: TGTGCCAGCAGTTCGGTGGGGCTCAATGAGCAGTTCTTC. It encodes CASSSVGLNEQFF.

The chain links TRBV10-3 to TRBJ2-2; the D is unclear. V dropped 8 bases and J dropped 2 bases, with 9 bases sitting between them. This CDR3 contains 13 residues. Per germline, CDR1 ENHRY and CDR2 SYGVKD. CDR3 sequence reads: CAIYDQNTGELFF. CDR3 in DNA: TGTGCCATCTACGACCAAAACACCGGGGAGCTGTTTTTT.

This sequence joins TRBV5-1 and TRBJ2-3; 7 bases line up with TRBD1. The CDR3 totals 15 residues. With V trimmed by 2 bases and J by 1 base, 4 bases remained unmatched. Germline CDR1 is SGHRS and CDR2 is YFSETQ. CDR3 loop: CASSFVGGGTDTQYF. The CDR3 nucleotides read TGCGCCAGCAGCTTCGTAGGGGGCGGCACAGATACGCAGTATTTT.

The chain carries TRBV6-5 and TRBJ2-7, with D uncertain. V was clipped by 7 bases and J by 0 bases, with 13 bases between them. Germline loops: CDR1 MNHEY, CDR2 SVGAGI. The CDR3 has 14 amino acids. The CDR3 bases are TGTGCCAGCATAAACTACCCTGTCTCCTACGAGCAGTACTTC. Translating it yields CASINYPVSYEQYF.

Comments on this clone: The sample carries other DNA sequences with the same CDR3. This sequence joins TRBV28 and TRBJ2-5, with unresolved D. The germline V gene encodes CDR1 MDHEN and CDR2 SYDVKM. This CDR3 is built from 11 residues. The germline V and J ends were trimmed by 2 bases and 3 bases, with 1 base remaining between them. In nucleotides, the CDR3 is TGTGCCAGCAGTTTAGAAGAGACCCAGTACTTC. Translated: CASSLEETQYF. Full variable domain (rest looked up from reference TRBV28 and TRBJ2-5): DVKVTQSSRYLVKRTGEKVFLECVQDMDHENMFWYRQDPGLGLRLIYFSYDVKMKEKGDIPEGYSVSREKKERFSLILESASTNQTSMYLCASSLEETQYFGPGTRLLVL.

The chain recombines TRBV2 with TRBJ1-1, with D possibly being TRBD1 (6 bases). CDR1 is SNHLY, CDR2 FYNNEI, per germline. Trimming removed 6 bases from V and 1 base from J, with 15 bases in between. This CDR3 region has 15 residues. The CDR3 loop is CASSRRGTSNTEAFF. In DNA form, the CDR3 reads TGTGCCAGCAGCCGCCGAGGGACATCGAACACTGAAGCTTTCTTT.

This chain uses TRBV5-1 with TRBJ2-3, with 9 bases aligning to TRBD1. The CDR3 contains 18 residues. Germline V gene sequence: CDR1 SGHRS, CDR2 YFSETQ. V lost 4 bases and J lost 3; bases outside the gene matches: 15. The CDR3 sequence is CASSIQWHRGRRTDTQYF. In nucleotides, the CDR3 is TGCGCCAGCAGCATCCAGTGGCACAGGGGGCGACGGACAGATACGCAGTATTTT.

DNA for the CDR3: TGTGCCAGCAGCCCAACCCCCGGGGAGCAGTTCTTC. Amino acids: CASSPTPGEQFF. The chain has TRBV7-9 and TRBJ2-1; D is undetermined. CDR1 is SEHNR and CDR2 is FQNEAQ in the germline V gene (reference sequence). This CDR3 has 12 amino acids. V shed 5 bases and J shed 10 bases, with 12 bases lying between them.

This sequence joins TRBV11-2 and TRBJ1-4; D unclear. The CDR3 has 12 residues. Germline V gene sequence: CDR1 SGHAT, CDR2 FQNNGV. V was trimmed by 4 bases and J by 10 bases, leaving 10 bases between them. CDR3 DNA sequence: TGTGCCAGCAGCTCAGAGGACGGAAAACTGTTTTTT. It encodes CASSSEDGKLFF.

This chain connects TRBV20-1 to TRBJ2-1; no clear D. The germline V gene encodes CDR1 DFQATT and CDR2 SNEGSKA (reference sequence). V shed 6 bases and J shed 4 bases, with 7 bases lying between them. The CDR3 length is 11 residues. CDR3 bases: TGCAGTGCAGACACTTACAATGAGCAGTTCTTC. As protein: CSADTYNEQFF.

A remark on this clone: At one of its ends the junction is not consistent with the germline gene, which may arise from a read error. The CDR3 region has the DNA TGTGCTAGCAGCTTAGGGGGCGGCGAGCAGTACTTC. It specifies CASSLGGGEQYF. V is TRBV7-7 and J is TRBJ2-7, with 7 bases identical to TRBD1. The CDR3 totals 12 residues. Per germline, CDR1 SSHAT and CDR2 FNYEAQ (reference sequence). The full variable domain, completed using reference TRBV7-7 and TRBJ2-7, is GAGVSQSPRYKVTKRGQDVTLRCDPISSHATLYWYQQALGQGPEFLTYFNYEAQPDKSGLPSDRFSAERPEGSISTLTIQRTEQRDSAMYRCASSLGGGEQYFGPGTRLTVT.

This chain uses TRBV4-1 with TRBJ2-7; 7 bases agree with TRBD2. CDR1 and CDR2 from the germline V gene are MGHRA and YSYEKL. V was pared by 0 bases and J by 4 bases, with 3 bases of the junction left unmatched. The CDR3 is 14 amino acids. CDR3 loop: CASSQEGRGYEQYF. The DNA of the CDR3 is TGCGCCAGCAGCCAAGAAGGGAGGGGTTACGAGCAGTACTTC.

The genes are TRBV27 and TRBJ2-7; TRBD1 matches at 7 bases. Germline loops: CDR1 MNHEY, CDR2 SMNVEV (reference sequence). The length of the CDR3 is 16 residues. J was trimmed by 2 bases and V by 6 bases; bases with no gene match: 13. The CDR3 DNA is TGTGCCAGCAGACCACCCCGACAGGGATGGGCCTACGAGCAGTACTTC. Amino acid sequence: CASRPPRQGWAYEQYF.